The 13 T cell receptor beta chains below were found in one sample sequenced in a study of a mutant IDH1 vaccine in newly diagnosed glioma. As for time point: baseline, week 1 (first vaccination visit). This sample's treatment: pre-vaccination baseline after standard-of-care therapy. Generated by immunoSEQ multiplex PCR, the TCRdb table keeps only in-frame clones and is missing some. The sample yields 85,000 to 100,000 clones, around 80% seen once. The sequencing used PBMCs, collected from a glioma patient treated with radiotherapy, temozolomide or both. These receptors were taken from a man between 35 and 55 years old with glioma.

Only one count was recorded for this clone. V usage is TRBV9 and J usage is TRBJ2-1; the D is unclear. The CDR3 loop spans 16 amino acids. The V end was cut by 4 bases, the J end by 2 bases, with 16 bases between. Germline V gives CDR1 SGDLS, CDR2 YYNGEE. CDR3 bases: TGTGCCAGCAGCCCACCCCCTGGTGGTACCTACAATGAGCAGTTCTTC. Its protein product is CASSPPPGGTYNEQFF.

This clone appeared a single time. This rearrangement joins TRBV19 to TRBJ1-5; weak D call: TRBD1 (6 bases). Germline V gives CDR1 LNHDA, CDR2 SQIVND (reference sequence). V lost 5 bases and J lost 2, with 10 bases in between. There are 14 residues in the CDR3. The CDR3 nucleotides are TGTGCCAGTAGTGCCCGACAGGGCAATCAGCCCCAGCATTTT. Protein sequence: CASSARQGNQPQHF.

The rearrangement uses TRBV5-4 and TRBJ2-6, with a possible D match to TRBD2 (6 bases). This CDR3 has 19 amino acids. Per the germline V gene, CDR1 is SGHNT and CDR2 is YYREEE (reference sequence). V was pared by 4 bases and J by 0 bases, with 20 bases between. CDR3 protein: CASSQQLGGVGSGANVLTF. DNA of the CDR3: TGTGCCAGCAGCCAACAACTTGGAGGGGTGGGCTCTGGGGCCAACGTCCTGACTTTC.

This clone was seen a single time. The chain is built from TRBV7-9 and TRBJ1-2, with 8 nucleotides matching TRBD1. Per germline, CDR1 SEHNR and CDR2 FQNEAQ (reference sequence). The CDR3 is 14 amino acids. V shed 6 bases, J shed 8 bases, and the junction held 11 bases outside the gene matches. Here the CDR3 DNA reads TGTGCCAGCAGTTTCCAGGGGGCGCTGGGCGGCTACACCTTC. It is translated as CASSFQGALGGYTF.

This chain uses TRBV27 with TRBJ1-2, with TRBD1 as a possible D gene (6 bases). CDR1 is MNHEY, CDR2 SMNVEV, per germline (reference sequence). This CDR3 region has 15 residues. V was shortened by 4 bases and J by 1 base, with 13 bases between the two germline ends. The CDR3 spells CASSSLRTVNYGYTF. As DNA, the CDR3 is TGTGCCAGCAGTTCTCTTCGGACAGTTAACTATGGCTACACCTTC.

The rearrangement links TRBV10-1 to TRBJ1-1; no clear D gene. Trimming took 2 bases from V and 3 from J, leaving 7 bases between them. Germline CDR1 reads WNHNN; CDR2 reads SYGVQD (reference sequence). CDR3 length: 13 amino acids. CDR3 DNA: TGCGCCAGCAGTGAGGGGTCGGACACTGAAGCTTTCTTT. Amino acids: CASSEGSDTEAFF.

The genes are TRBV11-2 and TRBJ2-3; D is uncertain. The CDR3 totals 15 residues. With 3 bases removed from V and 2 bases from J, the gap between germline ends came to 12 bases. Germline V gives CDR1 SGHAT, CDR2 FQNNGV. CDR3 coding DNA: TGTGCCAGCAGCTTGCGTCTATCCCTCACAGATACGCAGTATTTT. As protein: CASSLRLSLTDTQYF.

The CDR3 DNA is TGCAGCGTTAAAGCGCCGGGACAGGGGGCTTCTGGAAACACCATATATTTT. Its translation: CSVKAPGQGASGNTIYF. V and J are TRBV29-1 and TRBJ1-3, with 12 bases fitting TRBD1. CDR1 is SQVTM, CDR2 ANQGSEA, per germline. CDR3 size: 17 residues. Trimming removed 5 bases from V and 1 base from J; junction bases left unmatched: 9.

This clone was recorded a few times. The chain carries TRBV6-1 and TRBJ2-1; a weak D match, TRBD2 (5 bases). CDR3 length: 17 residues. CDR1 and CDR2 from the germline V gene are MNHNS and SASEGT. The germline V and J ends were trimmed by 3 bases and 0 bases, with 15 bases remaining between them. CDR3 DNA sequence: TGTGCCAGCAGTGAGTCTTGGACTCCGAGCTCCTACAATGAGCAGTTCTTC. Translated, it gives CASSESWTPSSYNEQFF.

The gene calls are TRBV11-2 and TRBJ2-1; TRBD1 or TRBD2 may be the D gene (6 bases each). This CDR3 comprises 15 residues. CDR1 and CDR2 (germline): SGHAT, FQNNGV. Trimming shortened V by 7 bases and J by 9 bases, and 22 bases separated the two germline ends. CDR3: CASKLSGVGGGEQFF. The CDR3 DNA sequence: TGTGCCAGCAAGCTATCAGGGGTAGGGGGAGGTGAGCAGTTCTTC.

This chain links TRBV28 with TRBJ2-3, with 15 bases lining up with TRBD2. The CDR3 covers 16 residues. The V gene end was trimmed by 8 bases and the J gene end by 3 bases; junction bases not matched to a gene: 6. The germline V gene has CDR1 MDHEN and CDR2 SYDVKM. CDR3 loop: CASGPGLAGGTDTQYF. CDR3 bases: TGTGCCAGCGGACCGGGACTAGCGGGAGGAACAGATACGCAGTATTTT.

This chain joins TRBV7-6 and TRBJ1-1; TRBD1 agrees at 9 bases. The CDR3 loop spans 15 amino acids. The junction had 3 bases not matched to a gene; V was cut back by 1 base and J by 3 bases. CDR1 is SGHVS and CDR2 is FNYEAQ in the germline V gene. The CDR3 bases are TGTGCCAGCAGCTTAGGGACAGGGGTGGACACTGAAGCTTTCTTT. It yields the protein CASSLGTGVDTEAFF.

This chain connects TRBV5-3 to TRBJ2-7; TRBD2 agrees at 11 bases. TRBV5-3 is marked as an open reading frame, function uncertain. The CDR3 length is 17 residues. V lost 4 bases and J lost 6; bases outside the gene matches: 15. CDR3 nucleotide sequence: TGTGCCAGAAGCCCTGGGACTAGCGGACTCCACCCCTCCGAGCAGTACTTC. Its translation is CARSPGTSGLHPSEQYF.